The 32 T cell receptor beta chains given below trace back to one sample, sequenced in a study of response to subunit inactivated influenza vaccine. TCRdb reprocessed the RT-PCR reads via MiXCR and lists one record per CDR3 protein. The sample records 500,000 to 650,000 distinct CDR3 sequences, 6% to 9% being singletons. The sequenced sample was PBMCs from blood, obtained about 24 months after vaccination. The receptors come from a man aged 50 to 75 who received an inactivated influenza vaccine.

This clonotype was seen only a few times. V and J are TRBV10-3 and TRBJ2-5; 11 bases fit TRBD2. V shed 6 bases and J 1 base; nucleotides not matched to a gene: 1. Looked up from germline, CDR1 is ENHRY and CDR2 is SYGVKD. The CDR3 has 14 residues. The CDR3 reads CAIRTSGAQETQYF. As DNA, the CDR3 is TGTGCCATCAGGACTAGCGGGGCCCAAGAGACCCAGTACTTC.

This clonotype was found a few times. The rearrangement uses TRBV15 and TRBJ2-3; D is possibly TRBD2 (6 bases). This CDR3 contains 15 residues. Germline CDR1 is LNHNV and CDR2 is YYDKDF (reference sequence). Between the trimmed V and J ends, which lost 1 base and 3 bases, there was a span of 11 bases. CDR3 DNA sequence: TGTGCCACCAGCAGAGCTGGGGGGAGAACAGATACGCAGTATTTT. This encodes CATSRAGGRTDTQYF.

This clonotype was recorded many times. The V call is TRBV20-1, the J call TRBJ1-2; 9 nucleotides align to TRBD1. In germline, CDR1 is DFQATT, CDR2 SNEGSKA (reference sequence). CDR3 length: 12 residues. V gave up 7 bases and J gave up 5 bases; unmatched junction bases: 5. The CDR3 here is CSVGDREYGYTF. The DNA of the CDR3 is TGCAGTGTTGGGGACAGGGAATATGGCTACACCTTC.

This chain uses TRBV30 with TRBJ2-5; 8 bases align to TRBD2. CDR1 is GTSNPN, CDR2 SVGIG, per germline (reference sequence). The CDR3 loop spans 14 amino acids. V lost 4 bases to trimming and J lost 7 bases; unmatched junction nucleotides: 11. This CDR3 reads CAWIGGGRSGTQYF. CDR3 DNA sequence: TGTGCCTGGATAGGCGGGGGGCGGTCCGGGACCCAGTACTTC.

The sample holds a few counts of this clonotype. The genes are TRBV5-1 and TRBJ2-7, with TRBD2 as a possible D gene (5 bases). The CDR3 has 12 residues. Trimming removed 8 bases at V and 3 bases at J, with 12 bases between. Per germline, CDR1 SGHRS and CDR2 YFSETQ. CDR3 DNA sequence: TGCGCCAGTGGAGCGGCCGACTACGAGCAGTACTTC. Protein: CASGAADYEQYF. Based on the CDR3 plus reference TRBV5-1 and TRBJ2-7, the full variable domain is KAGVTQTPRYLIKTRGQQVTLSCSPISGHRSVSWYQQTPGQGLQFLFEYFSETQRNKGNFPGRFSGRQFSNSRSEMNVSTLELGDSALYLCASGAADYEQYFGPGTRLTVT.

This clonotype was detected a few times. V usage is TRBV6-2 or TRBV6-3 and J usage is TRBJ2-3; D call uncertain. V was cut by 7 bases and J by 0 bases, with 11 bases left in between. The CDR3 covers 14 residues. Germline CDR1 MNHEY, CDR2 SVGEGT. The CDR3 sequence: CASTQYHSTDTQYF. Written as DNA, the CDR3 is TGTGCCAGCACCCAGTACCATAGCACAGATACGCAGTATTTT.

This clonotype was counted at least ten times. The chain combines TRBV12-3 or TRBV12-4 with TRBJ2-5; TRBD1 matches 9 bases. The CDR3 spans 15 residues. V was clipped by 5 bases and J by 3 bases; unmatched bases: 7. The CDR3 DNA follows: TGTGCCAGCAGTACCTTTAGACAGGGGGAAGAGACCCAGTACTTC. Translating gives CASSTFRQGEETQYF.

This clonotype was recorded a few times. The rearrangement joins TRBV29-1 to TRBJ2-5, with a weak D call TRBD2 (5 bases). The V gene lost 3 bases and the J gene lost 1 base, with 9 bases spanning the gap. The V gene's germline CDR1 is SQVTM and CDR2 ANQGSEA. The CDR3 length is 13 residues. The CDR3 sequence is CSVERAVQETQYF. CDR3 bases: TGCAGCGTTGAGCGAGCGGTCCAAGAGACCCAGTACTTC.

This clonotype occurred a few times. This chain links TRBV12-3 or TRBV12-4 with TRBJ2-7; weak D call: TRBD1 (6 bases). The CDR3 consists of 15 residues. V lost 7 bases and J 6 bases, leaving 22 bases between the germline ends. DNA for the CDR3: TGTGCCAGCACCACATTGGGACAACGACGGGGCGAGCAGTACTTC. Its translation is CASTTLGQRRGEQYF.

There are many counts of this clonotype. The chain recombines TRBV2 with TRBJ2-3; no definite D call. The CDR3 is made up of 16 amino acids. V was pared by 2 bases and J by 1 base, with 13 bases between. The germline gives CDR1 SNHLY, CDR2 FYNNEI. Here the CDR3 DNA reads TGTGCCAGCAGTGAACTGACCCAAAGAGGCACAGATACGCAGTATTTT. Protein: CASSELTQRGTDTQYF.

This clonotype came up a few times. The V call is TRBV20-1, the J call TRBJ2-1, with 11 positions matching TRBD2. CDR1 is DFQATT and CDR2 is SNEGSKA in the germline V gene (reference sequence). The trim removed 3 bases at V and 7 bases at J, leaving 5 bases unmatched. The CDR3 runs to 14 residues. The CDR3 nucleotides are TGCAGTGCTAGGGATAGCGGGAGGGGGAATGAGCAGTTCTTC. Translating gives CSARDSGRGNEQFF.

At least ten counts were recorded for this clonotype. This chain links TRBV11-2 with TRBJ1-1; D uncertain. V was trimmed by 5 bases and J by 1 base, leaving 8 bases between them. The CDR3 spans 13 residues. In germline, CDR1 is SGHAT, CDR2 FQNNGV. CDR3 in amino acids: CASSTYRNTEAFF. The CDR3 bases are TGTGCCAGCAGCACCTACAGGAACACTGAAGCTTTCTTT.

This clonotype appeared a few times. The chain carries TRBV20-1 and TRBJ2-3; D tentatively fits TRBD1 or TRBD2 (5 bases each). The CDR3 is 17 amino acids. Trimming stripped 1 base from V and 0 bases from J, with 17 bases between. Germline V CDR1 and CDR2: DFQATT, SNEGSKA (reference sequence). The CDR3 DNA reads as TGCAGTGCTAGAGCCCCTGGTCGGGGCGGCAGCACAGATACGCAGTATTTT. Protein product: CSARAPGRGGSTDTQYF.

This clonotype was observed once. The gene calls are TRBV27 and TRBJ2-1, with 15 bases fitting TRBD2. The CDR3 spans 19 residues. V lost 6 bases to trimming and J lost 6 bases; unmatched junction nucleotides: 15. Germline values: CDR1 MNHEY, CDR2 SMNVEV (reference sequence). The CDR3 bases are TGTGCCAGCAGCAAGTCTGGGAGGACTAGCGGGGGGGCAGGCAATGAGCAGTTCTTC. Its protein product is CASSKSGRTSGGAGNEQFF.

V usage is TRBV4-2 and J usage is TRBJ1-2; no clear D gene. Trimming cost V 0 bases and J 8 bases, with 16 bases left between them. Per germline, CDR1 LGHNA and CDR2 YNFKEQ. The CDR3 contains 15 residues. This CDR3 reads CASSQDDSNEWGYTF. The CDR3 DNA is TGTGCCAGCAGCCAAGATGACTCGAATGAGTGGGGCTACACCTTC.

The chain recombines TRBV6-5 with TRBJ2-7, with 7 bases aligning to TRBD1. This CDR3 has 15 amino acids. Trimming removed 0 bases from V and 0 bases from J; junction bases left unmatched: 2. Germline V gene sequence: CDR1 MNHEY, CDR2 SVGAGI. CDR3 sequence (DNA): TGTGCCAGCAGTTACTCGGGACAGAACTCCTACGAGCAGTACTTC. Translated: CASSYSGQNSYEQYF.

CDR3 sequence: CASSQANTDTQYF. CDR3 DNA: TGTGCCAGCAGTCAGGCGAACACAGATACGCAGTATTTT. V and J are TRBV6-2 or TRBV6-3 and TRBJ2-3; D unresolved. Deletions cut 5 bases from V and 2 bases from J, with 8 bases between. Germline loops: CDR1 MNHEY, CDR2 SVGEGT. This CDR3 is built from 13 residues.

This clonotype came up a few times. The CDR3 reads CASSVAPGQGVSGANVLTF. The DNA for the CDR3 is TGTGCCAGCAGCGTAGCTCCGGGACAGGGGGTCTCTGGGGCCAACGTCCTGACTTTC. The chain is built from TRBV9 and TRBJ2-6; the match to TRBD1 covers 11 bases. The CDR3 is made up of 19 amino acids. Germline lookup yields CDR1 SGDLS and CDR2 YYNGEE. Germline trimming cut 0 bases from V and 0 bases from J; bases unmatched to any gene: 5.

The CDR3 DNA sequence: TGTGCCAGCAGCTCGAGAGGAGGGACGGGCGAGCAGTACTTC. Its translation is CASSSRGGTGEQYF. V and J are TRBV6-1 and TRBJ2-7; perhaps TRBD2 as D (6 bases). Trimming took 6 bases from V and 6 from J, leaving 18 bases between them. This CDR3 is 14 amino acids long. CDR1 and CDR2 (germline): MNHNS, SASEGT.

This clonotype came up many times. This chain joins TRBV20-1 and TRBJ1-1; possibly TRBD1 for D (6 bases). The CDR3 loop spans 12 amino acids. Germline CDR1 and CDR2: DFQATT and SNEGSKA (reference sequence). V dropped 6 bases and J dropped 1 base, with 9 bases sitting between them. The CDR3 sequence is CSAKTGNTEAFF. CDR3 DNA sequence: TGCAGTGCCAAGACAGGGAACACTGAAGCTTTCTTT.

This clonotype was detected ten times or more. The chain carries TRBV5-1 and TRBJ2-7; possibly TRBD1 or TRBD2 for D (5 bases each). The germline V gene encodes CDR1 SGHRS and CDR2 YFSETQ. V was shortened by 0 bases and J by 1 base, with 11 bases between the two germline ends. CDR3 length: 15 residues. Written as DNA, the CDR3 is TGCGCCAGCAGCTTGGGAGGGAGACAGTCCTACGAGCAGTACTTC. Amino acid sequence: CASSLGGRQSYEQYF.

Notes on this clonotype: Relative to the germline gene, one junction end is altered; a read error may explain this. The chain's CDR3 is CPSSLGLLRSGANVLTF. DNA of the CDR3: TGTCCCAGCAGTTTAGGACTTCTCCGCTCTGGGGCCAACGTCCTGACTTTC. The V call is TRBV12-3 or TRBV12-4, the J call TRBJ2-6, with D perhaps matching TRBD2 (5 bases). This CDR3 contains 17 residues.

The rearrangement links TRBV20-1 to TRBJ2-5, with TRBD2 matching over 7 bases. Germline values: CDR1 DFQATT, CDR2 SNEGSKA (reference sequence). Trimming cost V 4 bases and J 5 bases; bases outside gene matches: 7. This CDR3 is 13 amino acids long. The chain's CDR3 is CSATDWGGETQYF. In DNA, the CDR3 is TGCAGTGCTACCGATTGGGGGGGGGAGACCCAGTACTTC.

This clonotype was found a few times. The rearrangement uses TRBV20-1 and TRBJ2-3; no clear D gene. The CDR3 covers 12 residues. CDR1 DFQATT and CDR2 SNEGSKA come from the germline V gene (reference sequence). Trimming shortened V by 3 bases and J by 4 bases, and 8 bases separated the two germline ends. The CDR3 DNA is TGCAGTGCTAGTAATCGGCCAGATACGCAGTATTTT. As protein: CSASNRPDTQYF.

The chain carries TRBV28 and TRBJ2-1; D not certain. The CDR3 is made up of 13 amino acids. V was cut by 5 bases and J by 8 bases, with 13 bases left in between. Germline values: CDR1 MDHEN, CDR2 SYDVKM. The CDR3 is CASSEAPIDEQFF. CDR3 DNA: TGTGCCAGCAGTGAGGCCCCTATCGATGAGCAGTTCTTC.

On this clonotype itself: One junction end does not reproduce the germline sequence, and a read error may be involved. The gene calls are TRBV5-4 and TRBJ2-5; no definite D call. Germline loops: CDR1 SGHNT, CDR2 YYREEE (reference sequence). The CDR3 extends over 16 amino acids. Here the CDR3 DNA reads TGTCCCAGCAGCTTGTCCCCGCAAGGTGTACAAGAGACCCAGTACTTC. It specifies CPSSLSPQGVQETQYF. The full variable domain, rest sourced from reference TRBV5-4 and TRBJ2-5, is ETGVTQSPTHLIKTRGQQVTLRCSSQSGHNTVSWYQQALGQGPQFIFQYYREEENGRGNFPPRFSGLQFPNYSSELNVNALELDDSALYLCPSSLSPQGVQETQYFGPGTRLLVL.

This clonotype was detected a few times. The rearrangement uses TRBV5-1 and TRBJ2-6, with D perhaps assigned TRBD1 or TRBD2 (5 bases each). The CDR3 totals 17 residues. V gave up 4 bases and J gave up 4 bases, with 18 bases separating them. In germline, CDR1 is SGHRS, CDR2 YFSETQ. In nucleotides, the CDR3 is TGCGCCAGCAGCAGAGGGTGGACAAGTAAAGGGGCCAACGTCCTGACTTTC. Translated, it gives CASSRGWTSKGANVLTF.

This clonotype was counted a few times. The chain employs TRBV12-3 or TRBV12-4 and TRBJ2-3; D remains ambiguous. The CDR3 has 14 residues. V was clipped by 2 bases and J by 1 base, with 7 bases between them. Written as DNA, the CDR3 is TGTGCCAGCAGTTTATATCGGCGCACAGATACGCAGTATTTT. As protein: CASSLYRRTDTQYF.

This clonotype was picked up many times. The rearrangement links TRBV5-1 to TRBJ2-1, with 14 bases matching TRBD2. The CDR3 loop spans 14 amino acids. Trimming cost V 4 bases and J 8 bases; bases outside gene matches: 2. Germline V CDR1 and CDR2: SGHRS, YFSETQ. This CDR3 is CASSGTSGGYEQFF. CDR3 nucleotides: TGCGCCAGCAGCGGGACTAGCGGGGGTTATGAGCAGTTCTTC. The full variable domain, its missing parts supplied by reference TRBV5-1 and TRBJ2-1, is KAGVTQTPRYLIKTRGQQVTLSCSPISGHRSVSWYQQTPGQGLQFLFEYFSETQRNKGNFPGRFSGRQFSNSRSEMNVSTLELGDSALYLCASSGTSGGYEQFFGPGTRLTVL.

This clonotype was recorded at least ten times. The chain uses TRBV5-1 and TRBJ2-7, with 8 bases that match TRBD1. Germline V lookup: CDR1 SGHRS, CDR2 YFSETQ. The length of the CDR3 is 13 residues. Trimming removed 4 bases from V and 5 bases from J; junction bases left unmatched: 5. CDR3 sequence: CASSPGQGNEQYF. DNA of the CDR3: TGCGCCAGCAGCCCAGGACAGGGCAACGAGCAGTACTTC.

This clonotype was counted between two and nine times. This chain links TRBV7-2 with TRBJ2-7, with D hard to call. V shed 2 bases and J shed 0 bases, with 11 bases lying between them. This CDR3 spans 15 amino acids. CDR1 and CDR2 from the germline V gene are SGHTA and FQGNSA. CDR3 in amino acids: CASSLTSSSSYEQYF. The DNA of the CDR3 is TGTGCCAGCAGCTTAACGAGTTCGAGCTCCTACGAGCAGTACTTC.

The chain uses TRBV11-3 and TRBJ2-3; possibly TRBD1 or TRBD2 for D (5 bases each). Trimming shortened V by 5 bases and J by 2 bases, and 11 bases separated the two germline ends. Germline CDR1 and CDR2: SGHNT and YENEEA. CDR3 length equals 14 residues. The CDR3 coding sequence is TGTGCCAGCAGCGCCGGGACCCTCACAGATACGCAGTATTTT. Amino acid sequence: CASSAGTLTDTQYF.